This T cell receptor beta chain was recorded in a study of cytomegalovirus exposure and HLA in healthy donors (TCRdb year 2017). In terms of the full investigation: An earlier analysis of approximately 640 of the donors reported approximately 270 Gb of sequence data and roughly 110 million unique TCR beta sequences from 150 million to 200 million T cells. All discovery cohort repertoires had been generated on a single sequencing platform. To predict cytomegalovirus infection status, the study brought together high-throughput TCR immunosequencing, statistical association of individual TCRs with disease status, and machine learning. Among the roughly 400 genotyped donors, about 85% belonged to the genetic ancestry cluster associated with self-reported Caucasian donors. The number of donors typed differed by locus, with about 629-630 for A, B, C, DRB1 and DQB1, approximately 500 for DQA1, 600 to 610 for DPA1, and approximately 470 for DPB1. An early release covering approximately 600 HLA-typed donors comprised about 300 gigabases of sequencing data and approximately 80 million unique TCR sequences. Along with the roughly 610-subject first cohort, a separate validation cohort of around 110 different subjects was used. In the later analysis, no new phenotypic data were used to find candidate immune exposures; instead, reliance was placed on TCR beta sequences and their occurrence across donors. The T cell repertoires of roughly 660 subjects were profiled by immunosequencing and related to cytomegalovirus serostatus. A later analysis re-analyzed previously published TCR beta repertoires from roughly 600 donors and added high-resolution HLA genotyping to study TCR occurrence patterns. The aim of the study was to test whether cataloging public T cell receptors could identify signatures of past pathogen exposure. HLA typing covered class I and class II loci at four-digit resolution. In an earlier analysis of 500 to 650 of the donors, high-throughput TCR beta sequencing was used to judge whether each TCR beta V gene segment behaved as functional or pseudogenic. Donor age, sex, ethnicity and CMV serostatus were compiled alongside the repertoire data. A handful of DR-DQ haplotypes were handled as single units for association and clustering because linkage in the cohort was strong. Among roughly 400 genotyped donors of the cohort, an average of about 240,000 unique TCR beta nucleotide sequences were sequenced per donor, around 20% of them non-productive. A later genetic analysis used genome-wide SNP genotypes for 398 of the 666 donors, treating that subset as a discovery cohort. Findings and caveats that apply to the study as a whole: Linkage disequilibrium might explain the correlated functional status among segregating V segments, but an unknown experimental factor could not be ruled out. The authors suggested that the approach could potentially be extended to other disease states and immunological phenotypes. In a later analysis, several top co-occurrence clusters were reported to appear linked to parvovirus B19, influenza, CMV and Epstein-Barr virus. Because HLA typing was missing for some donors at each locus, association tests included only the typed subset. A later genetic analysis associated a missense DCLRE1C variant with V-gene and J-gene trimming of TCR beta chains, and an independent cohort replicated the association. According to a later analysis, TCR association rates differed among HLA loci, with DRB1 alleles showing the most associated TCRs and HLA-C alleles showing the fewest. Because counts were too low, roughly 18 rarely observed V segments, including chromosome 9 orphons, were left out of the earlier analysis of some 600 of the donors. The presence/absence analyses assumed that sequencing depth was roughly uniform across donors, and that assumption may not be true. In a later genetic analysis, fewer N-insertions in productive TCRs were reported among donors in an Asian-associated ancestry cluster than the roughly 700-donor mean. While some public TCRs were present in many individuals, most TCR sequences turned up only very rarely across donors. Immune exposure information for the cohort was limited to CMV serostatus. Compared with equally common non-associated chains, HLA-associated TCR beta chains in a later analysis were more clonally expanded and had lower generation probabilities. Because the 87-base-pair reads could not distinguish some IMGT-functional V segments, including TRBV6-2 and TRBV6-3, those segments were excluded. At a false discovery rate of 0.05, a later analysis linked 15,000 to 20,000 TCR beta sequences to specific HLA alleles. According to a later analysis, most CMV-associated TCR beta chains appeared to be HLA-restricted, and the HLA associations seemed to be driven largely by CMV exposure. In vitro tests confirmed that three of the cytomegalovirus-associated TCR beta chains recognize cytomegalovirus antigens. The study gave a list of about 160 TCR beta chains associated with cytomegalovirus. The cohort was sequenced for TCR beta chains only, and without alpha or paired-chain data the features that could be detected were limited. Broadly in line with IMGT annotations, most TCR beta V segments showed up in productive rearrangements about 90% or about 30% of the time in an earlier analysis of under 700 of the donors. A further reported finding was that TCR beta sequences accurately predicted the HLA-A and HLA-B alleles for most subjects in the first cohort. When HLA alleles, especially DR and DQ, strongly co-occurred, attributing TCR associations to individual alleles was difficult. The classifier was reported to diagnose cytomegalovirus status with high specificity and sensitivity in both the original cohort and the validation cohort. The sequencing pipeline was judged likely to have produced a cluster of highly shared sequence variants as a technical artifact.

Library prep was done by the immunoSEQ multiplex PCR assay. For the multiplex PCR, a mixture combining 60 forward primers for TCR Vbeta segments and 13 reverse primers for TCR Jbeta segments was used. Amplification of the CDR3 region of rearranged TCR beta genes was performed with a multiplex PCR assay on genomic DNA. The amplified TCR beta libraries were sequenced on the Illumina HiSeq System as 87-base-pair reads. Per the authors' processing: In a later analysis, roughly 80 million unique TCR beta chains were counted across the roughly 670 repertoires, and around 10 million of these chains were shared by at least two donors. A nearest-neighbor algorithm error-corrected the raw reads and collapsed the reads into unique sequences, merging closely related sequences to remove PCR and sequencing errors. To assign V, D and J gene segments, CDR3 sequences were aligned to IMGT reference sequences. For a sequence to be retained, at least a six-nucleotide match to both a V gene segment and a J gene segment was required. A rearrangement counted as productive if the CDR3 had no stop codons and remained in frame with V and J, and every other rearrangement counted as non-productive. CDR3 was defined by IMGT convention, running from the second conserved V-encoded cysteine to the conserved J-encoded phenylalanine. The earlier analysis of around 640 of the donors excluded sequences that lacked an unambiguous match to a single V gene segment. In an earlier analysis of 500 to 750 of the donors, V segments were called functional above 56.7% productive rearrangements and were called segregating when the between-donor standard deviation exceeded 5%. A statistical classification framework was built to diagnose cytomegalovirus status from the catalog of TCR beta chain sequences. In a later analysis, V and J genes were assigned by comparing TCR nucleotide sequences against IMGT/GENE-DB human TR gene sequences. A later analysis assigned CDR3 sequences and most-parsimonious VDJ recombination scenarios with the TCRdist pipeline. In a later analysis, each TCR beta chain was defined by its CDR3 amino acid sequence together with its V-gene family, and reads lacking a unique V-gene family were excluded. As a way to deal with suspected cross-contamination and a sequencing artifact, a later analysis dropped roughly 620 nucleotide sequences that were highly shared and had low generation probability. For each public chain, a later analysis derived a clonal expansion index from normalized ranks of inferred template counts within each repertoire. A later analysis computed generation probabilities with a VDJ recombination model fitted to out-of-frame rearrangements, and checked the results against IGoR. A later analysis scored TCR-TCR, TCR-HLA and TCR-CMV co-occurrence with hypergeometric tests, applying a repertoire-size bias correction to TCR pairs. False discovery rates were estimated in a later analysis by permuting HLA or CMV assignments 20 times. In a later analysis, co-occurring TCRs were grouped using DBSCAN, and TCRdist sequence similarity was added for clustering within HLA-allele-positive subsets. Co-occurrence clustering excluded repertoires with fewer than 30,000 or more than 120,000 public chains, plus five with anomalous nucleotide sharing. In its TCRdb copy, this immuneACCESS table keeps in-frame sequences only and misses some clones. Where compared with another copy, unresolved V genes explain less than half of these, and the others have no known cause. V, J and clone size derive from that table, while D and trimming were established from the DNA sequence. The sample data list some 110,000 clones, and around a tenth of these were observed just once. 3% to 3.5% of the sample goes to the ten largest clones.

The cohort consisted of 650 to 850 healthy bone marrow donors. At the time of sampling, all cohort members were nominally healthy, though unrecorded immune exposures were likely present. The donor was CMV seronegative and was included in the group of several hundred seronegative cohort members. Each donor provided a peripheral blood sample, and peripheral blood mononuclear cells were used for TCR beta sequencing. Genomic DNA was extracted from the blood cell samples with the Qiagen DNeasy Blood Extraction Kit. About this clone itself: What this receptor recognizes is not known. No quality values exist for individual bases; no much larger clone is one base distant.

From a lookup of the germline V gene, CDR1 and CDR2 are ENHRY and SYGVKD. Between the V and J ends, shortened by 3 bases and 7 bases respectively, the junction contains 13 bases. Measured from the cysteine to the phenylalanine, the CDR3 is 14 residues long. This entry keeps only the CDR3 DNA: 42 bases, framed from base 1. The sequencing sample was made of PBMCs. The receptor's source is a young man in good health and CMV-seronegative. The sequence joins TRBV10-3 to TRBJ2-1; D gene: possibly TRBD2, on 7 matching bases. The DNA sequence reads TGTGCCATCAGTGAAAGGGGGGGGATGAATGAGCAGTTCTTC. This encodes CAISERGGMNEQFF.